Listed below are T cell receptor beta chains from one sample, sequenced in a study of T cell repertoires in cytomegalovirus infection. TCRdb recomputed calls from the reads with MiXCR, one row per CDR3 protein. The sample yields about 230,000 distinct CDR3 sequences, approximately 22% seen once. Material for sequencing was CD8+ T cells from PBMCs. The receptors come from a human donor in good health (CMV status not recorded). Some clones in this sample may be carry-over from other donors' samples. Each CDR3 is given with its conserved first and last residue. The D gene is left open where the match is weak. Clone size appears in some rows only: once, few, many, or a class for an expanded clone.

>TRBJ2-5|many|TRBV7-9|TRBD2
TGTGCCAGCAGCTTGACTAGCGAAGAGACCCAGTACTTC
CASSLTSEETQYF
>TRBJ2-1|.|TRBV10-3|.
TGTGCCATATCTAGCGAAAGCTCCTACAATGAGCAGTTCTTC
CAISSESSYNEQFF
>TRBJ1-2|.|TRBV29-1|TRBD1
TGCAGCGTCAGGGACAGGACGTTTTTCTATGGCTACACCTTC
CSVRDRTFFYGYTF
>TRBJ2-5|many|TRBV20-1|TRBD2
TGCAGTGCTAGAGGCCCCCTAGCGGGGGGGCCAGAGACCCAGTACTTC
CSARGPLAGGPETQYF
>TRBJ2-2|.|TRBV28|TRBD1
TGTGCCGCCCAGGGGGACACCGGGGAGCTGTTTTTT
CAAQGDTGELFF
>TRBJ1-1|.|TRBV7-9|TRBD1
TGTGCCAGCAGCTTAGAGGGAGGGGGCAGTACTGAAGCTTTCTTT
CASSLEGGGSTEAFF
>TRBJ1-2|large|TRBV4-1|.
TGCGCCAGCAGCCAAGAGGTGGCAGGGGCGCACTATGGCTACACCTTC
CASSQEVAGAHYGYTF
>TRBJ2-7|.|TRBV6-5|.
TGTGCCAGCAGCTATGGGCTGGCCTACGAGCAGTACTTC
CASSYGLAYEQYF
>TRBJ1-1|many|TRBV7-2|.
TGTGCCAGCAGCTTAGCGGGGGGGGAGGCAGCTTTCTTT
CASSLAGGEAAFF
>TRBJ1-2|few|TRBV4-2|.
TGTGCCAGCAGCGGAGGGGCCACCCACTATGGCTACACCTTC
CASSGGATHYGYTF
>TRBJ1-5|few|TRBV7-6|.
TGTGCCAGCAGCTTAGGGCAGGATAGCAATCAGCCCCAGCATTTT
CASSLGQDSNQPQHF
>TRBJ2-3|.|TRBV7-9|TRBD2
TGTGCCAGCAGCTTACCTAGCGGGGGGGGCACAGATACGCAGTATTTT
CASSLPSGGGTDTQYF
>TRBJ2-3|.|TRBV14|TRBD2
TGTGCCAGCAGCCAAGATCTAGCGGGGGGCCCAGATACGCAGTATTTT
CASSQDLAGGPDTQYF
>TRBJ1-2|few|TRBV28|.
TGTGCCAGCACCCCCTTTGCGGGTCGTAGCTATGGCTACACCTTC
CASTPFAGRSYGYTF
>TRBJ2-7|.|TRBV7-6|.
TGTGCCATCCTTGGGGAGGAACGCGAGCAGTACTTC
CAILGEEREQYF
>TRBJ1-1|few|TRBV13|.
TGTGCCAGCAGCCAGGACAGTCCGGAAGCTTTCTTT
CASSQDSPEAFF
>TRBJ1-5|many|TRBV7-8|.
TGTGCCAGCAGCAACTATTTCCGGGACTCGGAGGGCAATCAGCCCCAGCATTTT
CASSNYFRDSEGNQPQHF
>TRBJ2-5|.|TRBV29-1|TRBD1
TGCAGCGCGTTTAGGGACAGCCAAGAGACCCAGTACTTC
CSAFRDSQETQYF
>TRBJ2-7|few|TRBV7-9|.
TGTGCCAGCAGCGCCGACGGGTGGCAGTACTTC
CASSADGWQYF
>TRBJ2-4|few|TRBV19|.
TGTGCCAGTAAAGGGGGCATTCAGTACTTC
CASKGGIQYF
>TRBJ2-7|many|TRBV10-3|.
TGTGCCATCAGTCCGAGTCTGATCGATCAGTACTTC
CAISPSLIDQYF
>TRBJ1-1|few|TRBV25-1|.
TGTGCCAGCAGGACGGGGGTCATGAACACTGAAGCTTTCTTT
CASRTGVMNTEAFF
>TRBJ1-2|.|TRBV6-5|TRBD1
TGTGCCAGCAGTTACTCGGGACAGGGTCCTAACTATGGCTACACCTTC
CASSYSGQGPNYGYTF
>TRBJ1-1|few|TRBV20-1|TRBD1
TGCAGTGCTAGATGGGCAGGGGGTTTGAACACTGAAGCTTTCTTT
CSARWAGGLNTEAFF
>TRBJ1-4|many|TRBV28|TRBD1
TGTGCCAGCAGTTTCACCACCGGTGGGACAGCTCTGTTTTTT
CASSFTTGGTALFF
>TRBJ2-5|many|TRBV7-2|TRBD2
TGTGCCAGCAGCTTATTCATGGCGGGGGGCGCGGAGACCCAGTACTTC
CASSLFMAGGAETQYF
>TRBJ1-4|.|TRBV7-9|.
TGTGCCAGCAGCTTTGTCGGAGAAAAACTGTTTTTT
CASSFVGEKLFF
>TRBJ2-2|.|TRBV29-1|TRBD1
TGCAGCGTTGGAGAGGACAGGGGAACCGGGGAGCTGTTTTTT
CSVGEDRGTGELFF
>TRBJ1-2|few|TRBV29-1|.
TGCAGCGTTGAGGGCAGGGTGGGCGAAGGCTACACCTTC
CSVEGRVGEGYTF
>TRBJ2-7|.|TRBV2|TRBD2
TGTGCCAGCACTGGGGGGGGATACGAGCAGTACTTC
CASTGGGYEQYF
>TRBJ2-1|few|TRBV27|TRBD2
TGTGCCAGCAGAAGCGGGGGTAGCTCCTACAATGAGCAGTTCTTC
CASRSGGSSYNEQFF
>TRBJ2-1|few|TRBV11-2|.
TGTGCCAGCAGCTTGCCAGGGATTTCCTCCTACAATGAGCAGTTCTTC
CASSLPGISSYNEQFF
>TRBJ2-7|.|TRBV4-1|.
TGCGCCAGCAGCCAAGATACGACGGAAGGAGCCGAGCAGTACTTC
CASSQDTTEGAEQYF
>TRBJ2-2|many|TRBV6-8|.
TGTGCCAGCAGTTACGAGACAGACACCGGGGAGCTGTTTTTT
CASSYETDTGELFF
>TRBJ2-2|many|TRBV28|TRBD1
TGTGCCAGCAGTCGACAGGGTTACACCGGGGAGCTGTTTTTT
CASSRQGYTGELFF
>TRBJ2-1|.|TRBV11-2|.
TGTGCCAGCAGCCCTGACAGATACAATGAGCAGTTCTTC
CASSPDRYNEQFF
>TRBJ2-5|few|TRBV29-1|.
TGCAGCGTTGAAGTGCCCGGAGAGGAGACCCAGTACTTC
CSVEVPGEETQYF
>TRBJ1-5|many|TRBV7-8|.
TGTGCCAGCAGCTTAGGGGATTATCAGCCCCAGCATTTT
CASSLGDYQPQHF
>TRBJ2-3|few|TRBV12-3/TRBV12-4|.
TGTGCCAGCAGTTTCCTTGAGCCAGATACGCAGTATTTT
CASSFLEPDTQYF
>TRBJ1-1|.|TRBV7-9|TRBD1
TGTGCCAGCAGCACCCGGGACAGGGGTCGTGGCACTGAAGCTTTCTTT
CASSTRDRGRGTEAFF
>TRBJ1-1|many|TRBV7-6|.
TGTGCCAGCAGCCGGGGCACTGAAGCTTTCTTT
CASSRGTEAFF
>TRBJ2-6|.|TRBV5-4|.
TGTGCCAGCAGCTTTAGTGGGCTGACGGGGGCCAACGTCCTGACTTTC
CASSFSGLTGANVLTF